These T cell receptor beta chains were read from a single sample in a study of T cell repertoires in cytomegalovirus infection. Via MiXCR, TCRdb re-called the reads, giving one row per CDR3 protein. Of 300,000 or so distinct CDR3 sequences in the sample, around 25% were seen once. The specimen sequenced was PBMCs. These receptors all stem from a human donor in good health (CMV status not recorded). Some clones in this sample may be carry-over from other donors' samples. The CDR3 runs from the conserved cysteine through the conserved F or W.

V gene: TRBV7-8; CDR3 length: 18; J gene: TRBJ2-1; CDR3 protein: CASSLVTGVSETYNEQFF
V gene: TRBV14; CDR3 length: 16; J gene: TRBJ2-1; CDR3 protein: CASSQESAGGLNEQFF
V gene: TRBV29-1; CDR3 length: 12; J gene: TRBJ2-1; CDR3 protein: CSVDDYPNEQFF
V gene: TRBV11-2; CDR3 length: 14; J gene: TRBJ2-3; CDR3 protein: CASSPLPETDTQYF
V gene: TRBV29-1; CDR3 length: 13; J gene: TRBJ1-5; CDR3 protein: CSAAGTDNQPQHF
V gene: TRBV20-1; CDR3 length: 15; J gene: TRBJ1-6; CDR3 protein: CSAREGGGLGSPLHF
V gene: TRBV6-6; CDR3 length: 14; J gene: TRBJ2-7; CDR3 protein: CASSRWDKTYEQYF
V gene: TRBV20-1; CDR3 length: 15; J gene: TRBJ1-1; CDR3 protein: CSARDQYTMNTEAFF
V gene: TRBV6-2/TRBV6-3; CDR3 length: 16; J gene: TRBJ2-6; CDR3 protein: CASSKFPFSGANVLTF
V gene: TRBV7-2; CDR3 length: 14; J gene: TRBJ2-1; CDR3 protein: CASRTSGGYNEQFF
V gene: TRBV24-1; CDR3 length: 13; J gene: TRBJ1-1; CDR3 protein: CATSDHGRSEAFF
V gene: TRBV6-1; CDR3 length: 15; J gene: TRBJ2-1; CDR3 protein: CASSHGTSGGSEQFF
V gene: TRBV6-8; CDR3 length: 17; J gene: TRBJ2-3; CDR3 protein: CASSYFDRDRGSYTQYF
V gene: TRBV4-3; CDR3 length: 16; J gene: TRBJ2-7; CDR3 protein: CASSQALDRFSYEQYF
V gene: TRBV7-9; CDR3 length: 15; J gene: TRBJ1-4; CDR3 protein: CASSTDGLGFEKLFF
V gene: TRBV11-2; CDR3 length: 15; J gene: TRBJ2-7; CDR3 protein: CASSPLGKGDYEQYF
V gene: TRBV7-2; CDR3 length: 13; J gene: TRBJ2-1; CDR3 protein: CASSLDRGNEQFF
V gene: TRBV7-9; CDR3 length: 16; J gene: TRBJ2-7; CDR3 protein: CASSLIGTSGAYEQYF
V gene: TRBV19; CDR3 length: 15; J gene: TRBJ2-6; CDR3 protein: CASSIILAGANVLTF
V gene: TRBV10-3; CDR3 length: 15; J gene: TRBJ2-3; CDR3 protein: CAISLAGVRADTQYF
V gene: TRBV12-3/TRBV12-4; CDR3 length: 15; J gene: TRBJ2-3; CDR3 protein: CASSLVLAGGDTQYF
V gene: TRBV5-1; CDR3 length: 14; J gene: TRBJ2-1; CDR3 protein: CASGSSGSYNEQFF
V gene: TRBV4-1; CDR3 length: 14; J gene: TRBJ1-2; CDR3 protein: CASSQPGQSYGYTF
V gene: TRBV28; CDR3 length: 14; J gene: TRBJ2-3; CDR3 protein: CASSPREGADTQYF
V gene: TRBV6-6; CDR3 length: 15; J gene: TRBJ2-5; CDR3 protein: CASSRGTSGSETQYF
V gene: TRBV20-1; CDR3 length: 11; J gene: TRBJ1-1; CDR3 protein: CREQKNTEAFF
V gene: TRBV2; CDR3 length: 13; J gene: TRBJ2-5; CDR3 protein: CASSGGAGETQYF
V gene: TRBV10-3; CDR3 length: 15; J gene: TRBJ2-3; CDR3 protein: CAIKGLAGAGDTQYF
V gene: TRBV14; CDR3 length: 12; J gene: TRBJ2-5; CDR3 protein: CASSQAGETQYF
V gene: TRBV7-2; CDR3 length: 17; J gene: TRBJ2-1; CDR3 protein: CASSLETPGLVLVEQFF
V gene: TRBV7-8; CDR3 length: 16; J gene: TRBJ1-5; CDR3 protein: CASSLRDTFSNQPQHF
V gene: TRBV7-2; CDR3 length: 14; J gene: TRBJ2-2; CDR3 protein: CASSLRRRTGELFF
V gene: TRBV5-1; CDR3 length: 15; J gene: TRBJ2-3; CDR3 protein: CASTQTGGAGDTQYF
V gene: TRBV7-2; CDR3 length: 15; J gene: TRBJ2-1; CDR3 protein: CASSLRPDSYNEQFF
V gene: TRBV2; CDR3 length: 14; J gene: TRBJ1-1; CDR3 protein: CASTPGQLNTEAFF
V gene: TRBV5-4; CDR3 length: 15; J gene: TRBJ2-2; CDR3 protein: CASSLGLTNTGELFF
V gene: TRBV28; CDR3 length: 15; J gene: TRBJ1-1; CDR3 protein: CASSFGGLIRPEAFF